This is a list of T cell receptor beta chains from one sample in a study of T cell responses to AZD1222 COVID-19 vaccine. Libraries were prepared by immunoSEQ multiplex PCR; TCRdb keeps only in-frame clonotypes and omits some of them. The profile shows about 160,000 clones, roughly 92% of them singletons. The source material was peripheral blood, sampled 28 days after the second AZD1222 dose. The receptor set was obtained from an adult who received the AZD1222 COVID-19 vaccine. The CDR3 runs from the conserved cysteine through the conserved F or W. The D gene is left open where the match is weak. Expanded clones are given a class, and other clones once, few, many or no size at all.

clone size	V gene	D gene	J gene	CDR3 DNA	CDR3 protein
.	TRBV19	.	TRBJ1-1	TGTGCCAGTAGTACGCAGACGAACACTGAAGCTTTCTTT	CASSTQTNTEAFF
.	TRBV3-1/TRBV3-2	.	TRBJ1-3	TGTGCCAGCAGCCAAGATCACAGAACTGGAAACACCATATATTTT	CASSQDHRTGNTIYF
.	TRBV18	TRBD1	TRBJ1-1	TGTGCCAGCTCCCCCGCCGGGACAGTGAACACTGAAGCTTTCTTT	CASSPAGTVNTEAFF
.	TRBV11-2	.	TRBJ2-3	TGTGCCAGCAGCTTTATCGGGGTTTTAGATACGCAGTATTTT	CASSFIGVLDTQYF
.	TRBV4-3	.	TRBJ2-5	TGCGCCAGCAGCCAAGAAGGGTATCCGAGGGAGACCCAGTACTTC	CASSQEGYPRETQYF
once	TRBV28	TRBD1	TRBJ2-1	TGTGCCAGCAGTTATCCTTCCTCCGGGACAGGATGGGGCAATGAGCAGTTCTTC	CASSYPSSGTGWGNEQFF
once	TRBV7-2	.	TRBJ1-2	TGTGCCAGCAGCTCGGACAGTCTGGTCTATGGCTACACCTTC	CASSSDSLVYGYTF
.	TRBV29-1	TRBD1	TRBJ1-1	TGCAGCGTTGAAGATCCAATGTCAGGGGGATGGGACACTGAAGCTTTCTTT	CSVEDPMSGGWDTEAFF
.	TRBV7-6	.	TRBJ2-5	TGTGCCAGCAGCTTACGGTCTCCGGGACTCAGAGAGACCCAGTACTTC	CASSLRSPGLRETQYF
.	TRBV10-1	TRBD1	TRBJ2-3	TGCGCCACCAGACAGGGGGGCACAGATACGCAGTATTTT	CATRQGGTDTQYF
.	TRBV6-5	.	TRBJ2-3	TGTGCCAGCAAGAGAACGGGTAGCACAGATACGCAGTATTTT	CASKRTGSTDTQYF
.	TRBV12-3/TRBV12-4	.	TRBJ1-5	TGTGCCAGCAGGGGGGATAGCAATCAGCCCCAGCATTTT	CASRGDSNQPQHF
.	TRBV28	.	TRBJ1-1	TGTGCCAGCAGACTTACCCTCGGTCAGACTGAAGCTTTCTTT	CASRLTLGQTEAFF
.	TRBV6-2/TRBV6-3	.	TRBJ2-7	TGTGCCAGCAGTTACGGAGGGAAATACGAGCAGTACTTC	CASSYGGKYEQYF
.	TRBV29-1	.	TRBJ2-3	TGCAGCTACAAGATAGAGAACACAGATACGCAGTATTTT	CSYKIENTDTQYF
.	TRBV5-1	.	TRBJ2-1	TGCGCCAGCAGCTTGTTGGGTGAGCAGTTCTTC	CASSLLGEQFF
.	TRBV30	.	TRBJ1-4	TGTGCCTGGAGTGTAATAGGGGGGGGTAATGAAAAACTGTTTTTT	CAWSVIGGGNEKLFF
.	TRBV18	.	TRBJ1-1	TGTGCCAGCTCACCAAGGGCAGAGAACACTGAAGCTTTCTTT	CASSPRAENTEAFF
.	TRBV11-2	TRBD2	TRBJ2-7	TGTGCCAGCAGACAAGGGACTAGCGGCGAGCAGTACTTC	CASRQGTSGEQYF
.	TRBV21-1	.	TRBJ1-4	TGTGCCAGCAGCAAAGTCCCAGGGTCTAATGAAAAACTGTTTTTT	CASSKVPGSNEKLFF
.	TRBV5-1	.	TRBJ2-1	TGCGCCAGCAGCTTCCAGATTGGAGGGGATGAGCAGTTCTTC	CASSFQIGGDEQFF
.	TRBV15	TRBD1	TRBJ2-7	TGTGCCACCAGCAGAGACAGGGGGCGCCGGGACGAGCAGTACTTC	CATSRDRGRRDEQYF
.	TRBV5-1	.	TRBJ2-1	TGCGCCAGCAGCAAAGACAGGGAGGTTCCGCGTGAGCAGTTCTTC	CASSKDREVPREQFF
.	TRBV7-2	.	TRBJ1-5	TGTGCCAGCAGCTCCTCGGGGGGCAATCAGCCCCAGCATTTT	CASSSSGGNQPQHF
.	TRBV9	.	TRBJ2-7	TGTGCCAGCAGCGTAGGAAACGGGAGAGGATATTACGAGCAGTACTTC	CASSVGNGRGYYEQYF
.	TRBV5-1	.	TRBJ2-1	TGCGCCAGCAGCTCCGGACTGCTAGACAATGAGCAGTTCTTC	CASSSGLLDNEQFF
once	TRBV6-5	.	TRBJ1-4	TGTGCCAGCAGTCAGACAGCTTTTGAAAAACTGTTTTTT	CASSQTAFEKLFF
.	TRBV15	TRBD2	TRBJ2-1	TGTGCCACCAGCAGAGGGACTAGCGGGAGCAATGAGCAGTTCTTC	CATSRGTSGSNEQFF
.	TRBV30	TRBD2	TRBJ2-2	TGTGCCGGACTAGCGGAGAACACCGGGGAGCTGTTTTTT	CAGLAENTGELFF
.	TRBV6-5	TRBD1	TRBJ2-3	TGTGCCAGCAGACGGGACAGGGGAACAGATACGCAGTATTTT	CASRRDRGTDTQYF
.	TRBV28	.	TRBJ2-1	TGTGCCATCAGACCGACAGGAATGACCTACAATGAGCAGTTCTTC	CAIRPTGMTYNEQFF
.	TRBV30	.	TRBJ1-1	TGTGCCTGGAGTGTCTCCTACACTGAAGCTTTCTTT	CAWSVSYTEAFF
.	TRBV2	.	TRBJ2-2	TGTGCCAGCAGTGAAATGTTGAACACCGGGGAGCTGTTTTTT	CASSEMLNTGELFF
.	TRBV5-1	.	TRBJ1-5	TGCGCCAGCAGCTTGGGGACCGGGAGCCAACAGCCCCAGCATTTT	CASSLGTGSQQPQHF
.	TRBV7-2	.	TRBJ2-5	TGTGCCAGCAGCTCAGACCATATGGAGACCCAGTACTTC	CASSSDHMETQYF
.	TRBV19	TRBD2	TRBJ2-7	TGTGCCAGTAGTTTTGGCGGGAGTTACGAGCAGTACTTC	CASSFGGSYEQYF
.	TRBV9	TRBD1	TRBJ1-2	TGTGCCAGCAGCCCCAGGGGGACAGGGGGCAGGAGCTACACCTTC	CASSPRGTGGRSYTF
.	TRBV3-1/TRBV3-2	TRBD2	TRBJ2-7	TGTGCCAGCAGCCAAGAATCAACTAGCGGAACCTACGAGCAGTACTTC	CASSQESTSGTYEQYF
.	TRBV29-1	TRBD2	TRBJ2-3	TGCAGCGTTGCTCCGGGACTAGCGGGAGATACGCAGTATTTT	CSVAPGLAGDTQYF
.	TRBV6-5	.	TRBJ1-4	TGTGCCAGCAGTTACTCTCCGGGCGCGGGGGGTGAAAAACTGTTTTTT	CASSYSPGAGGEKLFF
.	TRBV19	TRBD1	TRBJ1-5	TGTGCCAGTAGAGAATCGGGACAGAGCAATCAGCCCCAGCATTTT	CASRESGQSNQPQHF
.	TRBV6-2/TRBV6-3	.	TRBJ1-5	TGTGCCAGCAGGCCTGACAGGTATAGCAATCAGCCCCAGCATTTT	CASRPDRYSNQPQHF
.	TRBV12-5	TRBD1	TRBJ1-6	TGTGCTAGTGGTTTGGCTATAGCACCAGGGGGCGGATCGTTTTATAATTCACCCCTCCACTTT	CASGLAIAPGGGSFYNSPLHF
.	TRBV30	.	TRBJ1-2	TGTGCCTGGAGTCCTTCCGGGGTACACTATGGCTACACCTTC	CAWSPSGVHYGYTF
.	TRBV30	.	TRBJ2-2	TGTGCCTGGAGTACAGTGGGCGGGGAGCTGTTTTTT	CAWSTVGGELFF
.	TRBV10-3	.	TRBJ1-4	TGTGCCAGCTCGGGAGTTAATGAAAAACTGTTTTTT	CASSGVNEKLFF
.	TRBV4-1	.	TRBJ1-5	TGCGCCAGCAGCCAAGCTGCGTATAGCAATCAGCCCCAGCATTTT	CASSQAAYSNQPQHF
.	TRBV30	.	TRBJ1-6	TGTGCCTGCCCACCTCGCGGAAGGACAGCCTCGGGGAATTCACCCCTCCACTTT	CACPPRGRTASGNSPLHF
.	TRBV12-3/TRBV12-4	.	TRBJ2-1	TGTGCCAGCAGTTTTCGAGAAGAGCAGTTCTTC	CASSFREEQFF
.	TRBV11-2	.	TRBJ1-6	TGTGCCAGCAGGTCCCTCAGGGAAACTTCCTCACCCCTCCACTTT	CASRSLRETSSPLHF
.	TRBV6-1	TRBD1	TRBJ1-2	TGTGCCAGCAGTGTAACGCCCGGGACAGGGCACTATGGCTACACCTTC	CASSVTPGTGHYGYTF
.	TRBV9	TRBD2	TRBJ2-4	TGTGCCAGCAGCGCCTCCACCGGGGGGAAAGCCAAAAACATTCAGTACTTC	CASSASTGGKAKNIQYF